One T cell receptor beta chain is described in this entry. Its antigen is unidentified. The data were taken from a study of cytomegalovirus exposure and HLA in healthy donors. The PCR ran on 60 Vbeta and 13 Jbeta primers. The repertoire was sequenced with immunoSEQ multiplex PCR; TCRdb's copy has only in-frame clones and lacks some. This table holds fewer than 200,000 clones, almost 80% found once. The length of the CDR3 is 15 residues. Germline CDR1 and CDR2: PRHDT and FYEKMQ (reference sequence). Trimming cost V 4 bases and J 3 bases, with 16 bases left between them. General study findings and limits: Analysis was performed later, and it showed HLA-associated TCR beta chains to be more clonally expanded than equally common others. As a later analysis showed, a missense DCLRE1C variant was linked to trimming of TCR beta V- and J-genes.

The rearrangement uses TRBV13 and TRBJ2-7; tentative D call: TRBD2 (5 bases). This clonotype was sampled from a man aged 40-49 years in good health and CMV-seropositive. Material for sequencing was PBMCs. CDR3 residues: CASSSHGSGYYEQYF. As DNA, the CDR3 is TGTGCCAGCAGCTCCCATGGGAGTGGGTACTACGAGCAGTACTTC.